A selection of T cell receptor beta chains follows, all from one sample in a study of OX40 agonist ivuxolimab in advanced cancers. Assay used: immunoSEQ multiplex PCR; TCRdb lists only in-frame clones, some missing. Among 60,000 to 75,000 clones listed, 85% to 90% were seen once. Source: CD4+ or CD8+ T cells sorted from blood, taken in a trial of the OX40 agonist ivuxolimab. These receptors came from an adult with an advanced solid tumor such as melanoma, head and neck, liver or kidney cancer. Both conserved end residues are part of each CDR3. The D gene is left open where the match is weak. Expanded clones get a size class; other rows say once, few or many, or leave the size out.

j_call,v_call,d_call,clone_size,cdr3_nt,cdr3_aa
TRBJ2-6,TRBV15,.,once,TGTGCCACCAGCAGAGTTCACAGGAGCTCTGGGGCCAACGTCCTGACTTTC,CATSRVHRSSGANVLTF
TRBJ1-2,TRBV27,.,.,TGTGCCAGCAGCCCGGACTTCTGGTCCTATGGCTACACCTTC,CASSPDFWSYGYTF
TRBJ1-2,TRBV7-2,.,.,TGTGCCAGCAGCTTAAACGGACGTCTAGGCTACACCTTC,CASSLNGRLGYTF
TRBJ2-5,TRBV5-1,TRBD2,.,TGCGCCAGCAGCTTGCAAAGACTAGCGGAAGAGACCCAGTACTTC,CASSLQRLAEETQYF
TRBJ2-7,TRBV7-9,TRBD1,once,TGTGCCAGCAGCTTACTCCAGGGGGACGAGCAGTACTTC,CASSLLQGDEQYF
TRBJ1-4,TRBV5-6,TRBD1,once,TGTGCCAGCAGCGCCAGGGGGACTAATGAAAAACTGTTTTTT,CASSARGTNEKLFF
TRBJ1-1,TRBV6-6,TRBD1,few,TGTGCCAGCAGGCGACAGGGAAGCACTGAAGCTTTCTTT,CASRRQGSTEAFF
TRBJ2-3,TRBV4-1,TRBD1,.,TGCGCCAGCAGCCTTCGGATCTCCGGGACAGTTACTAGCACAGATACGCAGTATTTT,CASSLRISGTVTSTDTQYF
TRBJ1-4,TRBV28,.,.,TGTGCCAGCAGTTTAAAGACTGGCGGAGAAAAACTGTTTTTT,CASSLKTGGEKLFF
TRBJ2-1,TRBV29-1,.,.,TGCAGCGTTGAGGAGGGGACGGCGAACAATGAGCAGTTCTTC,CSVEEGTANNEQFF
TRBJ2-5,TRBV5-6,.,.,TGTGCCAGCAGACCCGGGACTGGAGAGACCCAGTACTTC,CASRPGTGETQYF
TRBJ1-2,TRBV28,TRBD1,.,TGTGCCAGCAGTCTAGGGACAGGGGGCAGGGGCTACACCTTC,CASSLGTGGRGYTF
TRBJ2-7,TRBV5-1,TRBD2,.,TGCGCCAGCACCCCGGGGGGAGAGAGGTACGAGCAGTACTTC,CASTPGGERYEQYF
TRBJ2-3,TRBV14,.,.,TGTGCCAGCAGCCCCCTACGGGGGGCCGGGGGCACAGATACGCAGTATTTT,CASSPLRGAGGTDTQYF
TRBJ1-1,TRBV2,.,.,TGTGCCACCAAACCAAACTTGGGGAACACTGAAGCTTTCTTT,CATKPNLGNTEAFF
TRBJ2-3,TRBV7-3,TRBD2,.,TGTGCCAGCAGCCTCGGGACTAGCGGAATACCAGATACGCAGTATTTT,CASSLGTSGIPDTQYF
TRBJ2-3,TRBV15,.,.,TGTGCCACCGGACCGACTACCTCGGGTACGCAGTATTTT,CATGPTTSGTQYF
TRBJ1-1,TRBV2,.,.,TGTGCCAGCAGAGGGGTCGGGAGGGGGATGAACACTGAAGCTTTCTTT,CASRGVGRGMNTEAFF
TRBJ2-7,TRBV18,.,few,TGTGCCAGCTCACCGCGGGTAGAGGGGCACGAGCAGTACTTC,CASSPRVEGHEQYF
TRBJ2-7,TRBV5-4,.,.,TGTGCCAGCAGCTCCGCCGAACAAGGACCCATCTACGAGCAGTACTTC,CASSSAEQGPIYEQYF
TRBJ1-1,TRBV7-3,.,.,TGTGCCAGCAGCCTTCAAGGGGGGCTGGGGACTGAAGCTTTCTTT,CASSLQGGLGTEAFF
TRBJ1-2,TRBV4-2,.,.,TGTGCCAGCAGCCCAATCGGGGCCGAGGGGGGCTACACCTTC,CASSPIGAEGGYTF
TRBJ1-2,TRBV5-6,.,.,TGTGCCAGCAGCTTGAGGGGAAACTATGGCTACACCTTC,CASSLRGNYGYTF
TRBJ2-5,TRBV29-1,.,.,TGCAGCGTTGAAGATCAGTCAGGGTGGGGAGAGACCCAGTACTTC,CSVEDQSGWGETQYF
TRBJ2-3,TRBV9,.,.,TGTGCCAGGGGGACGGGGATGGGCCCAGATACGCAGTATTTT,CARGTGMGPDTQYF
TRBJ1-4,TRBV6-1,TRBD1,.,TGTGCCAGCAGTGATTTAAGACAGGGGGCAGGGTATGAAAAACTGTTTTTT,CASSDLRQGAGYEKLFF
TRBJ2-5,TRBV5-1,TRBD2,.,TGCGCCAGCAGCCCAGGTCTTAGCGGGAGGATGGAGACCCAGTACTTC,CASSPGLSGRMETQYF